This entry describes one TCR beta chain. Its specificity is not known. The assay was immunoSEQ multiplex PCR, and TCRdb's table has in-frame clones only and misses some. The data contain 9,000 to 13,000 clones, around 91% of them singletons. These data are taken from a study of Tregs in tolerant kidney transplant recipients. This CDR3 is 10 amino acids long. Germline V gene sequence: CDR1 MRHNA, CDR2 SNTAGT. Trimming pared 5 bases from V and 4 bases from J, leaving 2 bases between. The origin of this receptor is a human patient who received a combined kidney and bone marrow transplant. The sample consisted of Tregs from blood cultured with allogeneic cells, taken before the transplant. This chain uses TRBV6-4 with TRBJ2-5, with D unresolved. The CDR3 spells CASSRETQYF. The CDR3 DNA reads TGTGCCAGCAGTCGAGAGACCCAGTACTTC.